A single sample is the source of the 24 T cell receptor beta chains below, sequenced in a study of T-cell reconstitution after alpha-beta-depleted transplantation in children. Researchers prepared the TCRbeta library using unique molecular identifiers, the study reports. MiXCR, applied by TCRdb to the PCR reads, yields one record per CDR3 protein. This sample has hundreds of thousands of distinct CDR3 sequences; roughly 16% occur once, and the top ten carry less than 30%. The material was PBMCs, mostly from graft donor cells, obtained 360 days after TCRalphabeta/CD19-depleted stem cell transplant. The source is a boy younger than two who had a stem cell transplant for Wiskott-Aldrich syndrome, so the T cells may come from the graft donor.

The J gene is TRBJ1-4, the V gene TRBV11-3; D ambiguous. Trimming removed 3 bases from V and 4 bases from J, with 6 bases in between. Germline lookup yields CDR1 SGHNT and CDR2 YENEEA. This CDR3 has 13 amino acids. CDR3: CASSLQYNEKLFF. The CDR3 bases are TGTGCCAGCAGCTTGCAGTATAATGAAAAACTGTTTTTT.

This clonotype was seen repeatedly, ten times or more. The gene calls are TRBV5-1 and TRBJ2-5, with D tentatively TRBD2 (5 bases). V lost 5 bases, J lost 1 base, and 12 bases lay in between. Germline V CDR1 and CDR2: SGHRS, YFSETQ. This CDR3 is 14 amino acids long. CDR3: CASREGSFQETQYF. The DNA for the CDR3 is TGCGCCAGCAGAGAGGGATCCTTCCAAGAGACCCAGTACTTC.

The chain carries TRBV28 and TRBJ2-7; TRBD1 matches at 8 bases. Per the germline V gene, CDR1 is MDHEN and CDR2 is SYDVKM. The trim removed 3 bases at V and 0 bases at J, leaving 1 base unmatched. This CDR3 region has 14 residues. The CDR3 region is CASSLTGDSYEQYF. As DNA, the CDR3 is TGTGCCAGCAGTTTGACAGGGGACTCCTACGAGCAGTACTTC.

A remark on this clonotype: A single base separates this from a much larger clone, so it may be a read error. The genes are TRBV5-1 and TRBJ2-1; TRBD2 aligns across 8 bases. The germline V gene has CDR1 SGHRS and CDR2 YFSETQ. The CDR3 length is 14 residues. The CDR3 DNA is TGCGCCAGCAGCTTGGCTAGCGGGTACAATGAGCGGTTCTTC. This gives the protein CASSLASGYNERFF.

The CDR3: CASTRTGMRQETQYF. The CDR3 DNA reads TGTGCCAGCACCCGGACAGGGATGAGGCAAGAGACCCAGTACTTC. The rearrangement links TRBV28 to TRBJ2-5; 8 bases match TRBD1. CDR3 length: 15 amino acids. Germline V gene sequence: CDR1 MDHEN, CDR2 SYDVKM. Losses at the gene ends were 7 bases for V and 2 bases for J; bases not matched to a gene: 9.

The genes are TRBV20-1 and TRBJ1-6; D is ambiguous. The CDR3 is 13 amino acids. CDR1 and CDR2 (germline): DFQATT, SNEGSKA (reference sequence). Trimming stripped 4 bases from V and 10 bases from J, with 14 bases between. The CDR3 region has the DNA TGCAGTGCTACGCGACTGGGTTTCTCACCCCTCCACTTT. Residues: CSATRLGFSPLHF.

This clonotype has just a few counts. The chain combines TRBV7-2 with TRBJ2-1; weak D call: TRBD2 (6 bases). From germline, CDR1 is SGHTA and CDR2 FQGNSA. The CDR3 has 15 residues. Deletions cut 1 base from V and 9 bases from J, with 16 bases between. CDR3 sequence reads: CASSLEAREFLEQFF. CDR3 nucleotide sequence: TGTGCCAGCAGCTTAGAAGCGCGGGAATTTCTTGAGCAGTTCTTC.

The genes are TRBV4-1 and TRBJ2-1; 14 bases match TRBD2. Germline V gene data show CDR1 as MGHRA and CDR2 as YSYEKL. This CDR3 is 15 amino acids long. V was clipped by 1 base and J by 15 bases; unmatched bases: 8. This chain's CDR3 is CASSQGTSGGTSLFF. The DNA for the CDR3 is TGCGCCAGCAGCCAAGGGACTAGCGGGGGGACCTCACTGTTCTTC.

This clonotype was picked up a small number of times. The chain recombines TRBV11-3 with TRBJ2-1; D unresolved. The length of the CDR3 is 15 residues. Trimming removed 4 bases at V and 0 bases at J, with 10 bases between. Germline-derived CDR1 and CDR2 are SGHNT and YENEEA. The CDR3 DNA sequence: TGTGCCAGCAGCTCCTACTGGAGCTCCTACAATGAGCAGTTCTTC. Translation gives CASSSYWSSYNEQFF.

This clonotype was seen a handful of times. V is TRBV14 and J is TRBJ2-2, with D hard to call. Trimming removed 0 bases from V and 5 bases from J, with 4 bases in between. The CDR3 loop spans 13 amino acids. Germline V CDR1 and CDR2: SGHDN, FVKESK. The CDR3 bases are TGTGCCAGCAGCCAAGATGTAACCGGGGAGCTGTTTTTT. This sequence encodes CASSQDVTGELFF. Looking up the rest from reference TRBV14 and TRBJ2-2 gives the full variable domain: EAGVTQFPSHSVIEKGQTVTLRCDPISGHDNLYWYRRVMGKEIKFLLHFVKESKQDESGMPNNRFLAERTGGTYSTLKVQPAELEDSGVYFCASSQDVTGELFFGEGSRLTVL.

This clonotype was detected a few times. The CDR3 DNA follows: TGCGCCAGCAGTTTCTACAGGGACACTGAAGCTTTCTTT. The encoded protein is CASSFYRDTEAFF. V and J are TRBV5-1 and TRBJ1-1, with D possibly TRBD1 on 6 matching bases. The CDR3 contains 13 residues. Trimming stripped 5 bases from V and 3 bases from J, with 11 bases between. Germline CDR1 is SGHRS and CDR2 is YFSETQ.

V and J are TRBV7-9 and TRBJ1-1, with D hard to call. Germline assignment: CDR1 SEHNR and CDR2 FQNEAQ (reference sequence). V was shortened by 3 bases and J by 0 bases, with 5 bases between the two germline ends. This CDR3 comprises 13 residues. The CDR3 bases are TGTGCCAGCAGCTTCTACCTGAACACTGAAGCTTTCTTT. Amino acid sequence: CASSFYLNTEAFF.

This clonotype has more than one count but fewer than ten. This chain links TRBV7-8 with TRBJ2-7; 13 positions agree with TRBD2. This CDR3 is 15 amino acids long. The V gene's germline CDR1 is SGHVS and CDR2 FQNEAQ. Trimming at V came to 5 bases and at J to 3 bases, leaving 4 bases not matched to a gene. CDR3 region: CASSAGTSGDYEQYF. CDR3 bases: TGTGCCAGCAGCGCCGGGACTAGCGGGGACTACGAGCAGTACTTC.

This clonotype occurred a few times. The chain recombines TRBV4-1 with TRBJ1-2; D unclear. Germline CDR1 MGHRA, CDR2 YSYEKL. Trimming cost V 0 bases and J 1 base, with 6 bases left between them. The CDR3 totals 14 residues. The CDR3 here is CASSQESINYGYTF. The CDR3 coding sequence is TGCGCCAGCAGCCAAGAATCAATTAACTATGGCTACACCTTC.

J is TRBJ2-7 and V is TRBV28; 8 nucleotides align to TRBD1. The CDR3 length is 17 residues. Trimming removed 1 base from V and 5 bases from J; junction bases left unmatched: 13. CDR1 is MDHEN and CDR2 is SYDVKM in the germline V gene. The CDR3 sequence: CASSLFGTYRGKNEQYF. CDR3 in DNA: TGTGCCAGCAGTTTATTCGGGACCTACAGGGGGAAGAACGAGCAGTACTTC. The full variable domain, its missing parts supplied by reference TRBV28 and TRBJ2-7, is DVKVTQSSRYLVKRTGEKVFLECVQDMDHENMFWYRQDPGLGLRLIYFSYDVKMKEKGDIPEGYSVSREKKERFSLILESASTNQTSMYLCASSLFGTYRGKNEQYFGPGTRLTVT.

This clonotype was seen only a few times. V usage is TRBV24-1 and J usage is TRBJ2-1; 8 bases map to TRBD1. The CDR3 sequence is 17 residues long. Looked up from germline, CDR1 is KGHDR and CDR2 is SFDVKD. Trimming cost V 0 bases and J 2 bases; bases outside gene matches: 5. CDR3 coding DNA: TGTGCCACCAGTGATTTGGCCGGGACAGGTACCTACAATGAGCAGTTCTTC. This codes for CATSDLAGTGTYNEQFF.

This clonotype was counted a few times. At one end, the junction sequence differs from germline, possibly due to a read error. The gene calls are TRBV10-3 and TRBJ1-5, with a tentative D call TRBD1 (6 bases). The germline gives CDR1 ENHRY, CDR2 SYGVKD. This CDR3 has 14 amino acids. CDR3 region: CAISELGGNQPQHF. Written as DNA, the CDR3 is TGTGCCATCAGTGAACTCGGGGGCAATCAGCCTCAGCATTTT.

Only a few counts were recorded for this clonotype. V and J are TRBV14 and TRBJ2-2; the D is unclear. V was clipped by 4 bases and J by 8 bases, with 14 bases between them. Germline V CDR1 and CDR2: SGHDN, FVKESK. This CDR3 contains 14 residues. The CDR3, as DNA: TGTGCCAGCAGCCCCCGCTACGGAATAGGGGAGCTGTTTTTT. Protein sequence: CASSPRYGIGELFF. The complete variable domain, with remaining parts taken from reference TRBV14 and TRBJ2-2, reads EAGVTQFPSHSVIEKGQTVTLRCDPISGHDNLYWYRRVMGKEIKFLLHFVKESKQDESGMPNNRFLAERTGGTYSTLKVQPAELEDSGVYFCASSPRYGIGELFFGEGSRLTVL.

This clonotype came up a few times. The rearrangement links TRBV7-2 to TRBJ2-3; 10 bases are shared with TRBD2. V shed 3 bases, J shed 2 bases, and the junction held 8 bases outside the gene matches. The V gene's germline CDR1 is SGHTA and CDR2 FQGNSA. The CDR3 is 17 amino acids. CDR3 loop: CASSFIGLADITDTQYF. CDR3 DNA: TGTGCCAGCAGCTTCATAGGACTAGCGGACATCACAGATACGCAGTATTTT.

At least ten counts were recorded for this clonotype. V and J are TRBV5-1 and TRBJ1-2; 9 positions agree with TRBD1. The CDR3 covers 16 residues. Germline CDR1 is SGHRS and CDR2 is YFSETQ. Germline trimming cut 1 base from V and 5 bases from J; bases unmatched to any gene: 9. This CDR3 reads CASSLNLDRGRYGYTF. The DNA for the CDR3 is TGCGCCAGCAGCTTGAACCTGGACAGGGGAAGGTATGGCTACACCTTC.

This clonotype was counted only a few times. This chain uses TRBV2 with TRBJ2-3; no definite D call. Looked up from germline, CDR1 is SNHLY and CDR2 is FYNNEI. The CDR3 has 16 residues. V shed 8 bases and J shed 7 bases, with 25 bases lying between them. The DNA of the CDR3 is TGTGCCAGCCTCGGCTTCGTCTCAGGCGTCGGAAATACGCAGTATTTT. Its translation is CASLGFVSGVGNTQYF.

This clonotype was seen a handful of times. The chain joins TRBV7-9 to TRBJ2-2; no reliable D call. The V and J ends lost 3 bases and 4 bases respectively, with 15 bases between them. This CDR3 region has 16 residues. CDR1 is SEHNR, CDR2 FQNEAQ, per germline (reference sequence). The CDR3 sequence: CASSFYKGPGTGELFF. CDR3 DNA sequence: TGTGCCAGCAGCTTTTATAAAGGACCAGGCACCGGGGAGCTGTTTTTT.

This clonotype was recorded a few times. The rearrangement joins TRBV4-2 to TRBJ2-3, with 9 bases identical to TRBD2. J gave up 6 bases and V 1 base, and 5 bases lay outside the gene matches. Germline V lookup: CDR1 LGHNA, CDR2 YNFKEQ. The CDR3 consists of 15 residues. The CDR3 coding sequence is TGTGCCAGCAGCCAAGGCGGGGGGGCCTTGGATACGCAGTATTTT. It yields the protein CASSQGGGALDTQYF.

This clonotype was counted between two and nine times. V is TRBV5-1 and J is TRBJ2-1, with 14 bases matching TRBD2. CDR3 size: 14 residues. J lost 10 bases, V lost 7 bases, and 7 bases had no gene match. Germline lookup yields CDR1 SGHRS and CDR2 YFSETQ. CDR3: CASQGLAGVDEQFF. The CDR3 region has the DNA TGCGCCAGCCAGGGACTAGCGGGAGTAGACGAGCAGTTCTTC.